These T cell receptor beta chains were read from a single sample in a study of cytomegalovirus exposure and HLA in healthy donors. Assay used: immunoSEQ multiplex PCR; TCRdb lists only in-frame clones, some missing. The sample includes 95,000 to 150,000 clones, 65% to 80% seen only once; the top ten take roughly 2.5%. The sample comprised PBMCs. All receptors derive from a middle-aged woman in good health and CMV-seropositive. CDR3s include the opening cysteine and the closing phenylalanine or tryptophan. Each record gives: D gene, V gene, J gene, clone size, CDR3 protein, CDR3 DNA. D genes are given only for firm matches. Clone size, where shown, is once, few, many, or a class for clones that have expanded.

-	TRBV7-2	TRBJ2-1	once	CASSLGQWEQFF	TGTGCCAGCAGCTTAGGGCAGTGGGAGCAGTTCTTC
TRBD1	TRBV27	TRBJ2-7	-	CASSFGTGGDEQYF	TGTGCCAGCAGTTTCGGGACAGGGGGAGACGAGCAGTACTTC
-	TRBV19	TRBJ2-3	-	CASSSPGDPSADTQYF	TGTGCCAGTAGTTCCCCAGGCGACCCGTCGGCAGATACGCAGTATTTT
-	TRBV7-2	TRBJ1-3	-	CASSAFRGNTIYF	TGTGCCAGCAGCGCCTTTCGGGGAAACACCATATATTTT
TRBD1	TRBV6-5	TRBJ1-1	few	CASTIIQGSNTEAFF	TGTGCCAGCACTATAATACAGGGGTCAAACACTGAAGCTTTCTTT
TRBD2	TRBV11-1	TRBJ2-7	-	CASSTASSGLVYEQYF	TGTGCCAGCAGCACCGCTTCATCGGGACTAGTCTACGAGCAGTACTTC
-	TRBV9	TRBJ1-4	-	CASSYAGEIGEKLFF	TGTGCCAGCAGCTACGCAGGGGAAATCGGCGAAAAACTGTTTTTT
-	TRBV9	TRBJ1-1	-	CASSVEGLGDTEAFF	TGTGCCAGCAGCGTAGAAGGCCTAGGTGACACTGAAGCTTTCTTT
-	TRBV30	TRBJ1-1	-	CAWTQGWNTEAFF	TGTGCCTGGACGCAGGGGTGGAACACTGAAGCTTTCTTT
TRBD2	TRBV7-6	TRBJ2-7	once	CASSPLGGEQYF	TGTGCCAGCAGCCCTCTCGGGGGGGAGCAGTACTTC
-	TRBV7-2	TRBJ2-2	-	CASSLGRAGLNTGELFF	TGTGCCAGCAGCCTCGGGCGGGCCGGCCTGAACACCGGGGAGCTGTTTTTT
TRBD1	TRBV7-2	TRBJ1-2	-	CASSYEPGQGPVTF	TGTGCCAGCAGTTACGAACCGGGACAGGGTCCAGTCACCTTC
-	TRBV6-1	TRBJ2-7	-	CASSEAQAYEQYF	TGTGCCAGCAGTGAAGCGCAGGCCTACGAGCAGTACTTC
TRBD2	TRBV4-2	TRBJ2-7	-	CASSQPTGLAYEQYF	TGTGCCAGCAGCCAACCTACGGGACTAGCCTACGAGCAGTACTTC
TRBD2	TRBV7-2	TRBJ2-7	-	CASRGLAGDPRQYF	TGTGCCAGCAGGGGTCTAGCGGGAGACCCCAGGCAGTACTTC
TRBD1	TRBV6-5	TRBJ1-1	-	CASSSPGQGVRAEAFF	TGTGCCAGCAGTTCGCCGGGACAGGGGGTACGCGCTGAAGCTTTCTTT
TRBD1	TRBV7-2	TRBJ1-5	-	CASSPAGTGSHQPQHF	TGTGCCAGCAGCCCAGCCGGGACAGGGAGTCATCAGCCCCAGCATTTT
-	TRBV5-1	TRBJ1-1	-	CASRYAGQPNTEAFF	TGCGCCAGCAGGTATGCCGGACAACCGAACACTGAAGCTTTCTTT
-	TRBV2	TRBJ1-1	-	CASSEQGLGTEAFF	TGTGCCAGCAGTGAACAGGGTTTGGGCACTGAAGCTTTCTTT
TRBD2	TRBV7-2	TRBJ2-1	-	CASSSGLAGGERNEQFF	TGTGCCAGCAGTTCAGGACTAGCGGGGGGGGAGAGGAATGAGCAGTTCTTC
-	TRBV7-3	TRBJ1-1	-	CASRPSRNTEAFF	TGTGCCAGCAGACCGAGTAGGAACACTGAAGCTTTCTTT
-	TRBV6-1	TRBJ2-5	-	CASTPSRKETQYF	TGTGCCAGCACCCCCTCGCGGAAAGAGACCCAGTACTTC
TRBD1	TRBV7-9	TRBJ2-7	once	CASSLGAGGNEQYF	TGTGCCAGCAGCTTAGGGGCAGGGGGCAACGAGCAGTACTTC
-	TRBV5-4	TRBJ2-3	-	CASSKGASGSTDTQYF	TGTGCCAGCTCTAAGGGGGCTAGCGGGAGCACAGATACGCAGTATTTT
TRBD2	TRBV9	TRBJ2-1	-	CASSPFTSGSNEQFF	TGTGCCAGCAGCCCCTTCACTAGCGGATCCAATGAGCAGTTCTTC
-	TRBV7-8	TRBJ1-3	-	CASREVWGPKNTIYF	TGTGCCAGCCGCGAAGTCTGGGGGCCAAAAAACACCATATATTTT
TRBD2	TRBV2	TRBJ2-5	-	CASSVSGRPEYF	TGTGCCAGCAGTGTTAGCGGGAGGCCAGAGTACTTC
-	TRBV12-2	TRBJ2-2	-	CASRSSAGVGPRTGELFF	TGTGCAAGTCGCTCCTCAGCGGGTGTGGGGCCCCGCACCGGGGAGCTGTTTTTT
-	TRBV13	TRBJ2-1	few	CASSFSLASYNEQFF	TGTGCCAGCAGCTTTTCACTAGCTTCCTACAATGAGCAGTTCTTC
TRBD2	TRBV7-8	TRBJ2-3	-	CASSYLAGLAGGADTQYF	TGTGCCAGCAGCTATCTTGCGGGACTAGCGGGAGGGGCAGATACGCAGTATTTT
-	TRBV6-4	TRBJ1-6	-	CASSDSPIRGSPLHF	TGTGCCAGCAGTGACTCGCCCATTAGGGGTTCACCCCTCCACTTT
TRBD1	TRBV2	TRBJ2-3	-	CASSPPGRGLTDTQYF	TGTGCCAGCAGCCCACCGGGCAGGGGGCTTACAGATACGCAGTATTTT
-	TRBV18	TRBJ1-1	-	CASSPDSSSAEAFF	TGTGCCAGCTCACCTGACAGTTCGAGCGCTGAAGCTTTCTTT
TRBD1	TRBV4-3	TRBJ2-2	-	CASSHGQGGTNTGELFF	TGCGCCAGCAGCCACGGACAGGGGGGGACGAACACCGGGGAGCTGTTTTTT
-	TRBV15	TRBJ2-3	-	CATSRRLGFSDTQYF	TGTGCCACCAGCAGGCGACTCGGGTTCTCCGATACGCAGTATTTT
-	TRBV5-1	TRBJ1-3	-	CASSLAGLTTGNTIYF	TGCGCCAGCAGCTTGGCGGGTCTTACAACCGGAAACACCATATATTTT
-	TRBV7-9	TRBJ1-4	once	CASSLTRANEKLFF	TGTGCCAGCAGCTTAACCAGGGCCAATGAAAAACTGTTTTTT
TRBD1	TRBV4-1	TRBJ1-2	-	CASSQRQGYGYTF	TGCGCCAGCAGCCAGAGACAGGGCTATGGCTACACCTTC
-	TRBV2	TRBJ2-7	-	CASTGEGVTYEQYF	TGTGCCAGCACAGGGGAGGGGGTAACGTACGAGCAGTACTTC
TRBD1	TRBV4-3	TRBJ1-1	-	CASSHLGTGNTEAFF	TGCGCCAGCAGCCACCTTGGGACAGGGAACACTGAAGCTTTCTTT